This TCR beta chain was recorded in a study of OX40 agonist ivuxolimab in advanced cancers. Across the whole study: Dosing consisted of intravenous ivuxolimab at 0.01 to 10 mg/kg every 2 weeks. Partial responses occurred in Three dose-escalation patients, one with hepatocellular carcinoma and two with cutaneous melanoma.

Assay used: immunoSEQ multiplex PCR; TCRdb lists only in-frame clones, some missing. The table records around 30,000 clones, approximately 88% of them present only once. In germline, CDR1 is LGHNA, CDR2 YNFKEQ. There are 14 residues in the CDR3. The V segment lost 0 bases and the J segment 2 bases; nucleotides outside the gene matches: 1. J is TRBJ2-7 and V is TRBV4-2, with 7 positions matching TRBD1. This sequence was found in an adult with an advanced solid tumor such as melanoma, head and neck, liver or kidney cancer. Material: CD4+ or CD8+ T cells sorted from blood, obtained in a trial of the OX40 agonist ivuxolimab. This CDR3 is CASSQDDRAYEQYF. The CDR3 DNA follows: TGTGCCAGCAGCCAAGACGACAGGGCCTACGAGCAGTACTTC.